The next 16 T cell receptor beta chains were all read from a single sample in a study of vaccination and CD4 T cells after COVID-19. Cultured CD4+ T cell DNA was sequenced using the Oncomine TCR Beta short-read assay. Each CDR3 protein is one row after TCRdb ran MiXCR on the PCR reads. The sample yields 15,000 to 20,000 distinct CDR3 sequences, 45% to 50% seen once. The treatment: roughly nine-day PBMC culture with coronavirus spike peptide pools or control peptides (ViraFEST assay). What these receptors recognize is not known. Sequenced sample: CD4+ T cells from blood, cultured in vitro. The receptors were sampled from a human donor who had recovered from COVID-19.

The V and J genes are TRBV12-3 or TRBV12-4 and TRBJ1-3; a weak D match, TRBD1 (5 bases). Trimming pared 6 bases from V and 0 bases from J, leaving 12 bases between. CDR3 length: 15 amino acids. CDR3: CASSLGPSSGNTIYF. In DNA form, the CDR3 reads TGTGCCAGCAGCCTGGGGCCGAGCTCTGGAAACACCATATATTTT.

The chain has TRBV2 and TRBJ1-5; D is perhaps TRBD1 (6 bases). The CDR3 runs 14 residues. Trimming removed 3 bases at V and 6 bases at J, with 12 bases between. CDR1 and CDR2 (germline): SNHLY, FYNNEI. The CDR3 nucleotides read TGTGCCAGCAGTGAGGGGGCGAGGGTTCAGCCCCAGCATTTT. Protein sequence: CASSEGARVQPQHF.

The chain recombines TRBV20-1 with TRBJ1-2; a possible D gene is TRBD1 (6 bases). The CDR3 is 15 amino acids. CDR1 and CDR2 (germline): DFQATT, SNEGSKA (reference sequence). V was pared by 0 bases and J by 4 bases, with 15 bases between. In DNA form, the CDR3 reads TGCAGTGCTAGAGATGCCCGGGGACAAGTCTATGGCTACACCTTC. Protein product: CSARDARGQVYGYTF.

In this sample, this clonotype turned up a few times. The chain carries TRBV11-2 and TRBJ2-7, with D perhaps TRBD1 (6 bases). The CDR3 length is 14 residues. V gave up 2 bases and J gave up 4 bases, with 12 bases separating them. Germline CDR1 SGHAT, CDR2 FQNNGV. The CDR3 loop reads CASSLYRGSYEQYF. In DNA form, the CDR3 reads TGTGCCAGCAGCTTATATAGGGGGTCTTACGAGCAGTACTTC.

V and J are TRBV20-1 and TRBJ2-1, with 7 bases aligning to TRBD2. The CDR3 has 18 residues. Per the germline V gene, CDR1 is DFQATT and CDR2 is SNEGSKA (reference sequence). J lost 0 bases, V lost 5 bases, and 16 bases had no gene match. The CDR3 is CSASGDLGGGNSYNEQFF. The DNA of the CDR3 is TGCAGTGCTTCGGGGGACCTTGGCGGGGGTAACTCCTACAATGAGCAGTTCTTC.

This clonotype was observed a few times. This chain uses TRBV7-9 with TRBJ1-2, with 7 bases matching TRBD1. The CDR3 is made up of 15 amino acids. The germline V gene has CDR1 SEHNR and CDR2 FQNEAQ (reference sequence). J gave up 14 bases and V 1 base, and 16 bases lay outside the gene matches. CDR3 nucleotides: TGTGCCAGCAGCTTAGAGTCAGGGACAGACCGTTGGAGGACCTTC. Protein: CASSLESGTDRWRTF. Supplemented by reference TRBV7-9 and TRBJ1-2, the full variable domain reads DTGVSQNPRHKITKRGQNVTFRCDPISEHNRLYWYRQTLGQGPEFLTYFQNEAQLEKSRLLSDRFSAERPKGSFSTLEIQRTEQGDSAMYLCASSLESGTDRWRTFGSGTRLTVV.

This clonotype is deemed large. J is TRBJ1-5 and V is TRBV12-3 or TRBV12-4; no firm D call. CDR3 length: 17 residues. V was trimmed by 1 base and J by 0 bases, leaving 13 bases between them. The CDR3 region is CASSLVSTQNSNQPQHF. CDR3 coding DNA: TGTGCCAGCAGTTTAGTCTCGACACAAAATAGCAATCAGCCCCAGCATTTT.

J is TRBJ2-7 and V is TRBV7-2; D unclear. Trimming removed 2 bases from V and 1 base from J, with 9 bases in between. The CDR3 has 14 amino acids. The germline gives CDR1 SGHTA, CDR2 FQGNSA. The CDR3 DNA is TGTGCCAGCAGCTTAAACGTCAGATCCTACGAGCAGTACTTC. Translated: CASSLNVRSYEQYF. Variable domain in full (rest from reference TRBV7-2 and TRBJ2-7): GAGVSQSPSNKVTEKGKDVELRCDPISGHTALYWYRQSLGQGLEFLIYFQGNSAPDKSGLPSDRFSAERTGGSVSTLTIQRTQQEDSAVYLCASSLNVRSYEQYFGPGTRLTVT.

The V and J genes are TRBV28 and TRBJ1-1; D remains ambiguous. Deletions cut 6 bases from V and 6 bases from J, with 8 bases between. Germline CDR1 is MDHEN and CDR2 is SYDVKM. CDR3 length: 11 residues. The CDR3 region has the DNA TGTGCCAGCAGCTTGTGGGCTGAAGCTTTCTTT. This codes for CASSLWAEAFF.

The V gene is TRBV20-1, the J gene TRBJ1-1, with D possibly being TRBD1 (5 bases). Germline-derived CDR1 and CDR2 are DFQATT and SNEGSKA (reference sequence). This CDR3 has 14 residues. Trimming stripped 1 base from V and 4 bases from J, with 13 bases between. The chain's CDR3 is CSARGLRGGTEAFF. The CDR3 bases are TGCAGTGCTAGAGGTTTGAGGGGAGGCACTGAAGCTTTCTTT.

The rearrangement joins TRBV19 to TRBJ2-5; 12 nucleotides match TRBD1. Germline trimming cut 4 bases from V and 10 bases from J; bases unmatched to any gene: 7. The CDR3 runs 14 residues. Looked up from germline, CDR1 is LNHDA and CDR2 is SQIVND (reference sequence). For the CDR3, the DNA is TGTGCCAGTAGTAACCGGGACAGGGGGCAAGGCCAGTACTTC. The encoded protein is CASSNRDRGQGQYF.

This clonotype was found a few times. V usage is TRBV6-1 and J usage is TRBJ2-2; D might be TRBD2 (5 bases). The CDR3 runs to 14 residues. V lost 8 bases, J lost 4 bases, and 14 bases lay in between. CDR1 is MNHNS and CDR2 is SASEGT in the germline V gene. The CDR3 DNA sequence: TGTGCCAGCGAGAGGGCCATCTTCACCGGGGAGCTGTTTTTT. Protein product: CASERAIFTGELFF.

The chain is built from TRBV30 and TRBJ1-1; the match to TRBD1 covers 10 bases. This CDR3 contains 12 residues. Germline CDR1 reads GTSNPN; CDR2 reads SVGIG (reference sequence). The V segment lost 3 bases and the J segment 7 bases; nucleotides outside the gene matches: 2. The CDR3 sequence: CAWRDRGFEAFF. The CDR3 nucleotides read TGTGCCTGGAGGGACAGGGGGTTTGAAGCTTTCTTT.

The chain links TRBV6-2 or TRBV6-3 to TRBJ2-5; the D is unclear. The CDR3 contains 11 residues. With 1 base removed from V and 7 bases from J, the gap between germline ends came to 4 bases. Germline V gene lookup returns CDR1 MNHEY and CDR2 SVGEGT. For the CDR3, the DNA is TGTGCCAGCAGTTACTTTGGGACCCAGTACTTC. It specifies CASSYFGTQYF.

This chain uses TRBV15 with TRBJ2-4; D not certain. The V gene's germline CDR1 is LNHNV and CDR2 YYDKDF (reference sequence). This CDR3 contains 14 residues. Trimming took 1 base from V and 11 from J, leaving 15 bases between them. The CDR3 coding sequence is TGTGCCACCAGCAGAGGCCGGGCCGAGTTCTTTCAGTACTTC. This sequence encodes CATSRGRAEFFQYF. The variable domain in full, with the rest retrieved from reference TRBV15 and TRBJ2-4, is DAMVIQNPRYQVTQFGKPVTLSCSQTLNHNVMYWYQQKSSQAPKLLFHYYDKDFNNEADTPDNFQSRRPNTSFCFLDIRSPGLGDTAMYLCATSRGRAEFFQYFGAGTRLSVL.

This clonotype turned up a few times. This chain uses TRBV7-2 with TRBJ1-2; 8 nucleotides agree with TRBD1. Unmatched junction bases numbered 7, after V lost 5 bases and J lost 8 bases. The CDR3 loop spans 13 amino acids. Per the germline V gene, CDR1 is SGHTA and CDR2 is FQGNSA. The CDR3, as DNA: TGTGCCAGCAGCACCGGACAGGGTTACGGCTACACCTTC. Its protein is CASSTGQGYGYTF.